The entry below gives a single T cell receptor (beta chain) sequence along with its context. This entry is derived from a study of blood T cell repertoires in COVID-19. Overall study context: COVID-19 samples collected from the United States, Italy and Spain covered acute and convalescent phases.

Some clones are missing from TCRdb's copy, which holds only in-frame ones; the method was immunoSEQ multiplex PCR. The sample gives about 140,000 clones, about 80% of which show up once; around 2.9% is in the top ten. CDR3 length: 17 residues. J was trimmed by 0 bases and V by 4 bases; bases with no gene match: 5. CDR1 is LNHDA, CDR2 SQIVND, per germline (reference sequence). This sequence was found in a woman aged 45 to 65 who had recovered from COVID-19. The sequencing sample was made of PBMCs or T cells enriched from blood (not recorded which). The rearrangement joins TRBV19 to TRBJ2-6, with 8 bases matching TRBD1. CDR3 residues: CASSRGQANSGANVLTF. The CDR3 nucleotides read TGTGCCAGTAGTAGGGGACAGGCGAACTCTGGGGCCAACGTCCTGACTTTC.